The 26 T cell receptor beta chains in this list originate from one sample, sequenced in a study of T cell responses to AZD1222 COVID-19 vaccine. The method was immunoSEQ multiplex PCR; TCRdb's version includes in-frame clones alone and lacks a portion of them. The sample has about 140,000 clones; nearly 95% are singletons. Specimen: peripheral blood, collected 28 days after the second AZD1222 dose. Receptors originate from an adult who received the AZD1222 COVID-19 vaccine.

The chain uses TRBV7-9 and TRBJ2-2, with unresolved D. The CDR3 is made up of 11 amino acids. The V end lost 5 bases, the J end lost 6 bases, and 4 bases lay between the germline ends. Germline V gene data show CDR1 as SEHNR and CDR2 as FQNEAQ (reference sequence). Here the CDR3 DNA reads TGTGCCAGCAGCGCGTCCGGGGAGCTGTTTTTT. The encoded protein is CASSASGELFF.

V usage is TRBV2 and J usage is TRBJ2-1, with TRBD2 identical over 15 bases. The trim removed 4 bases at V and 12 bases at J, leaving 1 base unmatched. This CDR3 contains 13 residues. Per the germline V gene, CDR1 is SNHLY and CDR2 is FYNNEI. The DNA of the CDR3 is TGTGCCAGCAGTGGGACTAGCGGGAGGGGGCAGTTCTTC. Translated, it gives CASSGTSGRGQFF.

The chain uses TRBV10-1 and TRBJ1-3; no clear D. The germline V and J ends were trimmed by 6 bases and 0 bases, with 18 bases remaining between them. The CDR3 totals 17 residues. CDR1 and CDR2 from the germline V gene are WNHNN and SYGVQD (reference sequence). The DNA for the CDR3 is TGCGCCAGCAGACCAGACTGGTGGCATTCCTCTGGAAACACCATATATTTT. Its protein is CASRPDWWHSSGNTIYF.

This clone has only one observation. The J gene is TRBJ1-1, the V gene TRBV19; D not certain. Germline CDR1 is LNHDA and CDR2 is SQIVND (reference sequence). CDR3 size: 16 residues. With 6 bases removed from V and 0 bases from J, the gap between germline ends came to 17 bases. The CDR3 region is CASSGSSLGVNTEAFF. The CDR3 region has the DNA TGTGCCAGTAGCGGGTCCTCCCTCGGGGTGAACACTGAAGCTTTCTTT.

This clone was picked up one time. The CDR3 bases are TGTGCCAGCAGTGTACTTAAAACCGGGGAGCTGTTTTTT. It yields the protein CASSVLKTGELFF. The chain couples TRBV3-1 (or the pseudogene TRBV3-2) to TRBJ2-2; the D is unclear. Germline V CDR1 and CDR2: LGHDT, YNNKEL (reference sequence). The V gene lost 6 bases and the J gene lost 5 bases, with 10 bases spanning the gap. The CDR3 contains 13 residues.

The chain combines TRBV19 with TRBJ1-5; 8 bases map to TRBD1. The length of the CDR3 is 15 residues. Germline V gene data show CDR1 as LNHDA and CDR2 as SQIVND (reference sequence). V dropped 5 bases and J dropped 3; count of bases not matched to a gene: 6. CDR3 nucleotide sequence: TGTGCCAGTAGTGAGGGGACAGGCCTCAATCAGCCCCAGCATTTT. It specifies CASSEGTGLNQPQHF.

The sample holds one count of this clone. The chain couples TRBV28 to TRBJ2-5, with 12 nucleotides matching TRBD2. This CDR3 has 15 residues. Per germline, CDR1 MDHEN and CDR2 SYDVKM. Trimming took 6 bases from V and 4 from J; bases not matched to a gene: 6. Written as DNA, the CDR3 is TGTGCCAGCAGCGTCCGACTAGCGGGAGTAGAGACCCAGTACTTC. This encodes CASSVRLAGVETQYF.

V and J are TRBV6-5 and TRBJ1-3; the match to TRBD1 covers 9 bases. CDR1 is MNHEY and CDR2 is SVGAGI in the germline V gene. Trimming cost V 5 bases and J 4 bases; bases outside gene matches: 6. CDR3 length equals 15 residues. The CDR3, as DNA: TGTGCCAGCAGTATAACAGGGGGCGAAGGAAACACCATATATTTT. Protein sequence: CASSITGGEGNTIYF.

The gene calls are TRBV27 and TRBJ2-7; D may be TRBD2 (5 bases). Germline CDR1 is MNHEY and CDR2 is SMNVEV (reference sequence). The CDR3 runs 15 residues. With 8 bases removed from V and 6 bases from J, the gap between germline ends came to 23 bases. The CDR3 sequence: CASQREGWATSEQYF. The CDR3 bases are TGTGCCAGCCAACGAGAGGGATGGGCTACCAGCGAGCAGTACTTC.

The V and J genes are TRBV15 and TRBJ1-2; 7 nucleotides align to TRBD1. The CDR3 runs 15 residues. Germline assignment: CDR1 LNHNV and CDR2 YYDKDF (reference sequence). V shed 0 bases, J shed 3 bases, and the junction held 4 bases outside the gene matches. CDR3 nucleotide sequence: TGTGCCACCAGCAGAGAAGGCAGGGGGGACTATGGCTACACCTTC. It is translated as CATSREGRGDYGYTF. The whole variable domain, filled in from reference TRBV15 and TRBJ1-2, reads DAMVIQNPRYQVTQFGKPVTLSCSQTLNHNVMYWYQQKSSQAPKLLFHYYDKDFNNEADTPDNFQSRRPNTSFCFLDIRSPGLGDTAMYLCATSREGRGDYGYTFGSGTRLTVV.

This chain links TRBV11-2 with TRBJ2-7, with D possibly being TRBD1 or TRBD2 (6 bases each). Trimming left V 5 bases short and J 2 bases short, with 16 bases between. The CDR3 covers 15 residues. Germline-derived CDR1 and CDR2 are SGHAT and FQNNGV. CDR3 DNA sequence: TGTGCCAGCAGCCTTGAGGGGGGCGGGACCTACGAGCAGTACTTC. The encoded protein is CASSLEGGGTYEQYF.

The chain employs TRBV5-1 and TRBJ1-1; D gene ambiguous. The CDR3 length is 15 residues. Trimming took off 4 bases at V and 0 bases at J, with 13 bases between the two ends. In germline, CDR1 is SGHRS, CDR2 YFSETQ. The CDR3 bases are TGCGCCAGCAGCCGGAACAGCATAGTGAACACTGAAGCTTTCTTT. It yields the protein CASSRNSIVNTEAFF.

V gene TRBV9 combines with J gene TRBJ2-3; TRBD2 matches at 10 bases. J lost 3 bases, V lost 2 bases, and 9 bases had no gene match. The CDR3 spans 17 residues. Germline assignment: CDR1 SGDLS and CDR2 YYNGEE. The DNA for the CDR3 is TGTGCCAGCAGCGTTACGGTAGCGGGAGGAGGGACAGATACGCAGTATTTT. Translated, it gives CASSVTVAGGGTDTQYF.

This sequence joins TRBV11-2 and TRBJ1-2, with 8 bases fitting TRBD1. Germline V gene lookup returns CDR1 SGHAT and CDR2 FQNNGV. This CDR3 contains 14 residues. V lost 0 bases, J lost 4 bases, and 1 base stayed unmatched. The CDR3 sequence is CASSLDRGPYGYTF. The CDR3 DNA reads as TGTGCCAGCAGCTTAGACAGGGGGCCCTATGGCTACACCTTC.

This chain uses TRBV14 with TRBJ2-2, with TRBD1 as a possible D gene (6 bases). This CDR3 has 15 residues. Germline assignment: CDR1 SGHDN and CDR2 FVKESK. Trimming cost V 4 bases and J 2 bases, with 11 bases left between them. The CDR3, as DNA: TGTGCCAGCAGCCGTCGGACAGTTAACACCGGGGAGCTGTTTTTT. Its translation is CASSRRTVNTGELFF.

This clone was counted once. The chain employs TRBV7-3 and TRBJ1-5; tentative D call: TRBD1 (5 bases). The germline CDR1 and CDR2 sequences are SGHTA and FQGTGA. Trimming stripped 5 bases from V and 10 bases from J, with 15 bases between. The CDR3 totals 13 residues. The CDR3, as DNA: TGTGCCAGCAGCCGGGACCTTCTCAGTCCCCAGCATTTT. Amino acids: CASSRDLLSPQHF.

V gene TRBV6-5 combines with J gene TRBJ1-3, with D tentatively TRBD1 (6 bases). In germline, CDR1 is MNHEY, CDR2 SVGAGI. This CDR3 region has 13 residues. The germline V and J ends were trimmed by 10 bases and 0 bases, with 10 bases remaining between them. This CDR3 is CATAGASGNTIYF. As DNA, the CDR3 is TGTGCCACCGCAGGGGCCTCTGGAAACACCATATATTTT.

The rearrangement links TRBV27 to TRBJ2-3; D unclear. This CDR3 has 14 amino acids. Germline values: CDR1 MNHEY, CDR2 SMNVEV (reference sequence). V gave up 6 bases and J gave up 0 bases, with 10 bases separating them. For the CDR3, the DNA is TGTGCCAGCAGAATAATGGGCAGCACAGATACGCAGTATTTT. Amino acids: CASRIMGSTDTQYF.

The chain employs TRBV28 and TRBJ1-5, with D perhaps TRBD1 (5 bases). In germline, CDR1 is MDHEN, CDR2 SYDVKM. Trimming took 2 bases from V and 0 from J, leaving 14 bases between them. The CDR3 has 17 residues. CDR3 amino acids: CASSLPDGGYSNQPQHF. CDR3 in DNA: TGTGCCAGCAGTTTACCCGACGGGGGTTATAGCAATCAGCCCCAGCATTTT.

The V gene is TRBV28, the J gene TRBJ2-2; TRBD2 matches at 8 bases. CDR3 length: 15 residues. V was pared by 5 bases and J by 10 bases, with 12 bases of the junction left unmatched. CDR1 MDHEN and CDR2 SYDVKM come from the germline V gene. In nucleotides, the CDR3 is TGTGCCAGCAGTCCGATTGAGGTAGCGGGATTGGAGCTGTTTTTT. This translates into CASSPIEVAGLELFF.

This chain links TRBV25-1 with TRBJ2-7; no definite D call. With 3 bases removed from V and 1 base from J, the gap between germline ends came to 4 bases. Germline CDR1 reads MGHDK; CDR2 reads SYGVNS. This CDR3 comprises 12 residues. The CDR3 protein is CASSEVSYEQYF. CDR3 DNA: TGTGCCAGCAGTGAGGTTTCCTACGAGCAGTACTTC.

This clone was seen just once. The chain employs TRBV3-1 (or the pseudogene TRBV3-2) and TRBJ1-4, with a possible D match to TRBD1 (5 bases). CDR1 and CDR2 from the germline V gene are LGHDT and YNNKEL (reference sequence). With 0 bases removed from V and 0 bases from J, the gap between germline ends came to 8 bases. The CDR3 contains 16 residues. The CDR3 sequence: CASSQDRAATNEKLFF. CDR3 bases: TGTGCCAGCAGCCAAGACAGGGCTGCAACTAATGAAAAACTGTTTTTT.

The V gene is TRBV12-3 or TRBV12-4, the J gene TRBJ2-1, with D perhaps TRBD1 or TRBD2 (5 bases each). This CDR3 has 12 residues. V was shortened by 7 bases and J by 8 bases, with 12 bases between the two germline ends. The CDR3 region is CASTLGEYEQFF. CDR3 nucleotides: TGTGCCAGCACCTTGGGGGAATATGAGCAGTTCTTC.

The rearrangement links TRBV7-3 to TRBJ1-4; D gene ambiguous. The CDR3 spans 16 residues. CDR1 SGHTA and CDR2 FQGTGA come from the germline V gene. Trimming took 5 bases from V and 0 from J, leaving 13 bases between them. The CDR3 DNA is TGTGCCAGCAGCACCCGAGGAGTTGCAACTAATGAAAAACTGTTTTTT. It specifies CASSTRGVATNEKLFF.

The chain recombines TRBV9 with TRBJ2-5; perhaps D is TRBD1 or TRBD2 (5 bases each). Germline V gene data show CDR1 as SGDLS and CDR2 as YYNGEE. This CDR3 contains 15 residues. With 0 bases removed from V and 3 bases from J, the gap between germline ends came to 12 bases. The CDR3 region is CASSVGQGVEETQYF. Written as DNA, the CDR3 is TGTGCCAGCAGCGTAGGCCAGGGAGTGGAAGAGACCCAGTACTTC.

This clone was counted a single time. In DNA, the CDR3 is TGTGCCAGCTCACCTCCAAACGGGAGGGTCACAGATACGCAGTATTTT. Its translation is CASSPPNGRVTDTQYF. This chain uses TRBV18 with TRBJ2-3, with TRBD2 identical over 8 bases. This CDR3 has 16 residues. Germline lookup yields CDR1 KGHSH and CDR2 LQKENI. The trim removed 3 bases at V and 2 bases at J, leaving 7 bases unmatched.